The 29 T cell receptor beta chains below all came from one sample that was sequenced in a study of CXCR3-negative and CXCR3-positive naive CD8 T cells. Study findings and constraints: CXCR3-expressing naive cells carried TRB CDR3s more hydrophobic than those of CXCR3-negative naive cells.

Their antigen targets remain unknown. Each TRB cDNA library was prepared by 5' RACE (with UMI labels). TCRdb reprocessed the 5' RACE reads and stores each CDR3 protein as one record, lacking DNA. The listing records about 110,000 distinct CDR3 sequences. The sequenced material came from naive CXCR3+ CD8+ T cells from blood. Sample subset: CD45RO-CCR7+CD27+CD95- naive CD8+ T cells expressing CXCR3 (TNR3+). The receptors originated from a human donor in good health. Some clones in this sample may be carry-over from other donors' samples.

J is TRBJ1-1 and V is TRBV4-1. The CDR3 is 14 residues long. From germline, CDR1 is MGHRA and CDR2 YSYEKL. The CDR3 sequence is CASSQEVANTEAFF.

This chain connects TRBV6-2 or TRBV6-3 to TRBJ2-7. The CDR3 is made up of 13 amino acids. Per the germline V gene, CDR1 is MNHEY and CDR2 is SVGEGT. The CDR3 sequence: CASSYSSASEQYF.

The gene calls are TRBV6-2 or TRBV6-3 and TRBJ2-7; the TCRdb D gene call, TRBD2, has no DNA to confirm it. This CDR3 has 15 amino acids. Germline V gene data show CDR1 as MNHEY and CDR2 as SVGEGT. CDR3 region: CASSYKEGFPYEQYF.

CDR3 amino acids: CASSKSRTSGNTDTQYF. The V call is TRBV6-5, the J call TRBJ2-3; TCRdb picks TRBD2, but there is no DNA to check that call. This CDR3 has 17 amino acids. Per the germline V gene, CDR1 is MNHEY and CDR2 is SVGAGI.

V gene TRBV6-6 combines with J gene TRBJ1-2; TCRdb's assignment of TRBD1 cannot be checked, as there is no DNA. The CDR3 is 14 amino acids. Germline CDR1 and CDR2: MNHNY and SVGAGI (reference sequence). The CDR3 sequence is CASSLTTPEYGYTF.

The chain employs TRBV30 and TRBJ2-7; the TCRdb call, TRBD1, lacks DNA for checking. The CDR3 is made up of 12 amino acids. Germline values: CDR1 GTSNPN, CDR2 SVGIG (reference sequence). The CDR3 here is CAWSVRGFEQYF.

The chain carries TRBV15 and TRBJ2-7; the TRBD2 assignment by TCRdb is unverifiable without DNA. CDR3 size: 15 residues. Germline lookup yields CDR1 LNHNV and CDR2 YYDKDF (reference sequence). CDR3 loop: CATSRVWGGSYEQYF.

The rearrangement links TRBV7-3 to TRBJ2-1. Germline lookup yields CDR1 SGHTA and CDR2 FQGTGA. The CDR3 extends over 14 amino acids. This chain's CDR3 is CASSLMGGNNEQFF.

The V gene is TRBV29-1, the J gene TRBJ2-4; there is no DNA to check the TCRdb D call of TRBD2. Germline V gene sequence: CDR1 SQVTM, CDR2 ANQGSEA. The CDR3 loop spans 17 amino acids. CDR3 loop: CSVDPLVAGVCKNIQYF.

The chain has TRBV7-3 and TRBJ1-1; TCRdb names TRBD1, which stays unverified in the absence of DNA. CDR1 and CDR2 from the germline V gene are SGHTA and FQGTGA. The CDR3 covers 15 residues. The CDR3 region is CASSLWTGGGTEAFF.

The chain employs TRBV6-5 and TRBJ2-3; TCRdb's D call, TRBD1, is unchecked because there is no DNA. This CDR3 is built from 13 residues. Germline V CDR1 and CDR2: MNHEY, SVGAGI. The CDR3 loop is CASRAGETDTQYF.

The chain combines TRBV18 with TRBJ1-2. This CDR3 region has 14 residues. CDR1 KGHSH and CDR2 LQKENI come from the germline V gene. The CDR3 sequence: CASSPDGEHYGYTF.

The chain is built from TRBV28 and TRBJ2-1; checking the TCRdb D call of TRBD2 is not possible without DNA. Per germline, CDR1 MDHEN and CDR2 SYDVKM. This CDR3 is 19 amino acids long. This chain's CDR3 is CASSHRLALAGGSYNEQFF.

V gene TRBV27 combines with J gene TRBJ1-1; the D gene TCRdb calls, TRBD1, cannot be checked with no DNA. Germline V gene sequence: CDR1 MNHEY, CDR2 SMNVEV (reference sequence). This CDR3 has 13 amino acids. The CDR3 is CASGDRGNTEAFF.

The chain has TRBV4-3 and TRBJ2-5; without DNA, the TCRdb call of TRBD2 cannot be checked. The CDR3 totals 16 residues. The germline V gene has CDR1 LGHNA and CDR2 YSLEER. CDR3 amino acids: CASSQWTSATQETQYF.

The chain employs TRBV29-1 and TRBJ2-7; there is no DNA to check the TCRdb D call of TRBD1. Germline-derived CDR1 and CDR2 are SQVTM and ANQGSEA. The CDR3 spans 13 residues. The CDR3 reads CSVEGTENYEQYF.

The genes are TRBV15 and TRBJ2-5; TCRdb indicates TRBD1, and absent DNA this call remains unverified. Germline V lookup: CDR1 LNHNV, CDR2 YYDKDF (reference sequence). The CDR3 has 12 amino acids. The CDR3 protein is CATRGDRETQYF. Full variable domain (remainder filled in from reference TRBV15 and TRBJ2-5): DAMVIQNPRYQVTQFGKPVTLSCSQTLNHNVMYWYQQKSSQAPKLLFHYYDKDFNNEADTPDNFQSRRPNTSFCFLDIRSPGLGDTAMYLCATRGDRETQYFGPGTRLLVL.

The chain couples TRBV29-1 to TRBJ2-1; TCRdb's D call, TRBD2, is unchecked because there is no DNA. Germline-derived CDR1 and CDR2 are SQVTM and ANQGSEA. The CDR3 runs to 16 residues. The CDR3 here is CSVLGTSGSSYNEQFF.

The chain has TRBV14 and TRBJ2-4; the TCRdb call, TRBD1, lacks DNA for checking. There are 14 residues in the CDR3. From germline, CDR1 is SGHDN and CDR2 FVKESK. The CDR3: CASSQVSGQDIQYF.

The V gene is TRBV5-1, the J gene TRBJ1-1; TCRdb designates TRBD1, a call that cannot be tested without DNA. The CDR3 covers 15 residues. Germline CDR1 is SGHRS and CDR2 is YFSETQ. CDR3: CASSLGLGVNTEAFF.

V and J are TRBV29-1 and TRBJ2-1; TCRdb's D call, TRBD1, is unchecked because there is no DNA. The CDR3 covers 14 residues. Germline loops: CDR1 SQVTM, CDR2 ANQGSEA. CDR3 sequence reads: CSVGTGYYYNEQFF.

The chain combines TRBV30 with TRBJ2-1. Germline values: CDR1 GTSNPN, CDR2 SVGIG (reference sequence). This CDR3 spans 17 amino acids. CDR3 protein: CAWSVLKTEASYNEQFF.

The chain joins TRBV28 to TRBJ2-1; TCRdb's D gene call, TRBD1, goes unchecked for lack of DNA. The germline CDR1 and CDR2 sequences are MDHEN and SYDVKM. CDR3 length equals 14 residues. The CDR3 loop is CASSSRQGWNEQFF.

CDR3 amino acids: CASSNRDRGPVYEQYF. The chain links TRBV13 to TRBJ2-7; absent DNA, TCRdb's TRBD1 call cannot be checked. Germline V lookup: CDR1 PRHDT, CDR2 FYEKMQ (reference sequence). The CDR3 is 16 residues long.

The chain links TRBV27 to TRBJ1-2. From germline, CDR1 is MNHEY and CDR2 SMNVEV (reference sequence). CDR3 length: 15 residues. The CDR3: CASSLSWGVDYGYTF.

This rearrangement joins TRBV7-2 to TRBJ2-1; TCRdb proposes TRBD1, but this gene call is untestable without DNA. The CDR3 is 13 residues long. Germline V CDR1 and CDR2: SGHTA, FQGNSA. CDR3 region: CASSSTGQAEQFF.

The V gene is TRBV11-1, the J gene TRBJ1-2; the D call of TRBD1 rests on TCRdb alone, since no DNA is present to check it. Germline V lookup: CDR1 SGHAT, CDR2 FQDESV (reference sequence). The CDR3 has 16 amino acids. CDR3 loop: CASSSPQGALEYGYTF. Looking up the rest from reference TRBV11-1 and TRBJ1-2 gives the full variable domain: EAEVAQSPRYKITEKSQAVAFWCDPISGHATLYWYRQILGQGPELLVQFQDESVVDDSQLPKDRFSAERLKGVDSTLKIQPAELGDSAMYLCASSSPQGALEYGYTFGSGTRLTVV.

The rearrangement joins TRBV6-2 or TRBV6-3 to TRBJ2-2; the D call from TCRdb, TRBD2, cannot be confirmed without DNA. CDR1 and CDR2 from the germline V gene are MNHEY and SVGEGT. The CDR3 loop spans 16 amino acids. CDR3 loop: CASLLAETANTGELFF.

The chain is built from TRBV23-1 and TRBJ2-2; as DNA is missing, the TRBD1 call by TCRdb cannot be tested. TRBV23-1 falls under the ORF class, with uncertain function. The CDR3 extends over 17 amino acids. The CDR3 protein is CASSHRIGTGGPGELFF.